This paragraph covers one TCR beta chain sequence. As originally analysed: Amplification of reference gene primers provided the estimated nucleated cell counts. Assay: immunoSEQ multiplex PCR; the TCRdb copy retains only in-frame clones and omits some. V and J calls and clone size are as listed in that table; D and trimming were resolved from the DNA. The data contain under 450,000 clones, about 89% of them singletons. Cohorts were based on clinical histories the participants reported. Exposed participants came across a COVID-19 case within 2 weeks before study entry. These data are taken from a study of blood T cell repertoires in COVID-19. Deletions cut 4 bases from V and 10 bases from J, with 11 bases between. The V gene's germline CDR1 is KGHSH and CDR2 LQKENI. There are 13 residues in the CDR3.

The chain carries TRBV18 and TRBJ1-6; D not resolved. The sequencing input was PBMCs or T cells enriched from blood (not recorded which). This TCR was recovered from a woman between 35 and 50 years old who had been exposed to COVID-19. The CDR3 is CASSRRTESPLHF. The CDR3 DNA follows: TGTGCCAGCTCACGGAGAACCGAATCACCCCTCCACTTT.